The 9 T cell receptor beta chains listed next were all sequenced from one sample in a study of CD8+ T cells in alopecia areata. Treatment meaning: oral pan-JAK inhibitor, 5-10 mg twice daily. The authors extracted RNA and reverse transcribed it into cDNA as the sequencing template. Here immunoSEQ multiplex PCR was the method, and the copy in TCRdb shows in-frame clones only, minus some. Of around 140,000 clones listed, 70% to 90% are singletons. Sample: CD8+ T cells sorted from blood, taken at week 4, from a patient treated with tofacitinib. The receptors originated from a human donor with alopecia areata.

This clone was recorded once. This CDR3 is CASSGKQGVNTEAFF. CDR3 in DNA: TGTGCCAGCAGCGGTAAACAGGGCGTGAACACTGAAGCTTTCTTT. The rearrangement joins TRBV6-1 to TRBJ1-1, with D perhaps TRBD1 (6 bases). The V end lost 6 bases, the J end lost 0 bases, and 14 bases lay between the germline ends. This CDR3 spans 15 amino acids. Germline V gene sequence: CDR1 MNHNS, CDR2 SASEGT.

This chain joins TRBV25-1 and TRBJ2-7; weak D call: TRBD2 (7 bases). V lost 5 bases, J lost 0 bases, and 17 bases lay in between. The CDR3 is 16 amino acids. Germline V gives CDR1 MGHDK, CDR2 SYGVNS. CDR3: CASSSQQGGSSYEQYF. CDR3 in DNA: TGTGCCAGCAGTTCACAACAGGGCGGGAGCTCCTACGAGCAGTACTTC.

This sequence joins TRBV2 and TRBJ2-6, with 12 bases lining up with TRBD1. The length of the CDR3 is 19 residues. Germline V gene sequence: CDR1 SNHLY, CDR2 FYNNEI. After removal of 10 bases from V and 2 bases from J, the junction contained 15 bases not matched to a gene. The CDR3 spells CATKKEGQGASAGANVLTF. CDR3 DNA: TGTGCCACCAAAAAAGAGGGACAGGGGGCAAGTGCTGGGGCCAACGTCCTGACTTTC.

V and J are TRBV28 and TRBJ2-5; D is possibly TRBD1 (6 bases). Trimming pared 3 bases from V and 2 bases from J, leaving 7 bases between. The germline gives CDR1 MDHEN, CDR2 SYDVKM. The CDR3 runs to 13 residues. CDR3 in amino acids: CASSFRGQETQYF. For the CDR3, the DNA is TGTGCCAGCAGTTTCAGGGGACAAGAGACCCAGTACTTC.

This chain links TRBV30 with TRBJ1-2, with a weak D call TRBD1 (5 bases). CDR1 GTSNPN and CDR2 SVGIG come from the germline V gene (reference sequence). The CDR3 sequence is 14 residues long. The V end lost 3 bases, the J end lost 1 base, and 12 bases lay between the germline ends. CDR3 DNA: TGTGCCTGGAGCAACCGGGGGGGTAACTATGGCTACACCTTC. Its protein is CAWSNRGGNYGYTF.

The rearrangement links TRBV7-9 to TRBJ2-7, with D perhaps matching TRBD2 (6 bases). V shed 4 bases and J shed 2 bases, with 18 bases lying between them. From germline, CDR1 is SEHNR and CDR2 FQNEAQ (reference sequence). CDR3 size: 16 residues. As DNA, the CDR3 is TGTGCCAGCAGCTCGCTCGGGGGTCCCAATCCCTACGAGCAGTACTTC. Residues: CASSSLGGPNPYEQYF.

This sequence joins TRBV6-5 and TRBJ2-7; D is uncertain. The germline V and J ends were trimmed by 4 bases and 4 bases, with 8 bases remaining between them. The V gene's germline CDR1 is MNHEY and CDR2 SVGAGI. The CDR3 spans 12 residues. In DNA, the CDR3 is TGTGCCAGCAGTTTATCCGGGTACGAGCAGTACTTC. Its translation is CASSLSGYEQYF.

The rearrangement uses TRBV4-1 and TRBJ2-7; tentatively, D is TRBD2 (7 bases). V lost 1 base, J lost 6 bases, and 13 bases lay in between. This CDR3 contains 14 residues. CDR1 and CDR2 from the germline V gene are MGHRA and YSYEKL. The CDR3 reads CASSQVGGLGEQYF. The CDR3, as DNA: TGCGCCAGCAGCCAAGTCGGGGGGCTCGGCGAGCAGTACTTC.

The rearrangement uses TRBV29-1 and TRBJ2-7; 8 bases align to TRBD2. The CDR3 runs 13 residues. V was pared by 3 bases and J by 3 bases, with 4 bases of the junction left unmatched. From germline, CDR1 is SQVTM and CDR2 ANQGSEA. The DNA for the CDR3 is TGCAGCGTTGATGAGGGGACTAGCTACGAGCAGTACTTC. The encoded protein is CSVDEGTSYEQYF.